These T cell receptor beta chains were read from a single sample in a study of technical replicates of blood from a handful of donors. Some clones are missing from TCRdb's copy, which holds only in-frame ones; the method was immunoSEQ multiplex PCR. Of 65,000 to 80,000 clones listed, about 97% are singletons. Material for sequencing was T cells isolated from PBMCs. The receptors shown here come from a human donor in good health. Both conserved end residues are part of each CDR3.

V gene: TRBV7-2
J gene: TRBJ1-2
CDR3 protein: CASSYNNRDGYTF

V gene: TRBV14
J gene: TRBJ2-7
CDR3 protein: CASSQRAGGSSYEQYF

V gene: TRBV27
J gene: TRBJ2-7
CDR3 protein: CASSFSGIYSSYEQYF

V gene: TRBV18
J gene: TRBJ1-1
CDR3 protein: CASSPQQDMNTEAFF

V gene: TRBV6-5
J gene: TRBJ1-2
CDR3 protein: CASSSLGAYHGYTF

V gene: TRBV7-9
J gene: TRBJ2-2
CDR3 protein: CATTRTGELFF

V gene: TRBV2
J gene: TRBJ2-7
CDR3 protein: CASSDGTSGIYEQYF

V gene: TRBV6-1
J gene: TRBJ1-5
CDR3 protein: CASSERLGFSGQGVRQPQHF

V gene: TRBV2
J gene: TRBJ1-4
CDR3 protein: CANSYGTEQGTNEKLFF

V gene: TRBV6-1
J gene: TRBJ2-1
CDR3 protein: CASSRASGSNEQFF

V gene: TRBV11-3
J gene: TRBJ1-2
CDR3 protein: CASGRGGYGYTF

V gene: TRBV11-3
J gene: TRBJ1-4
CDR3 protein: CASSWTATNEKLFF

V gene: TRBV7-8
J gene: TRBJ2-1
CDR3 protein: CASSSQPTSGRYNEQFF

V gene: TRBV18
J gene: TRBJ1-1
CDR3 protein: CASSPQGVNTEAFF

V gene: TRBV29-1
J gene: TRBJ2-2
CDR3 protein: CSALAGLLNTGELFF

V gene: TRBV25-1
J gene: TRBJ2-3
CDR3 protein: CASRSPGQGMNGDTQYF

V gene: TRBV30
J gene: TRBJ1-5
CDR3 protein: CAWRYGEGQPQHF

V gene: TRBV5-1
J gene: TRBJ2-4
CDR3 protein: CASSNRGGGEPKNIQYF

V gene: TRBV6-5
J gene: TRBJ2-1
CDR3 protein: CASSYSGTGMDEQFF

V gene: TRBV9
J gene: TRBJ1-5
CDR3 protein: CASSARDNSNQPQHF

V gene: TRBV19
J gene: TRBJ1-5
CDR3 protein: CASAYGQSSNQPQHF

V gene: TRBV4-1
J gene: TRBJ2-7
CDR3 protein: CASSQGAAGAGEQYF

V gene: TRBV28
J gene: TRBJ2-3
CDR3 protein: CATGGQGEYTQYF

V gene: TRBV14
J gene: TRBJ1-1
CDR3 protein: CASSPYRGYTEAFF

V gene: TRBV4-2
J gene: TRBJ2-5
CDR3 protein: CASSQEIRAETQYF

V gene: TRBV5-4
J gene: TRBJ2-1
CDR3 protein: CAAFKNSGDYNEQFF

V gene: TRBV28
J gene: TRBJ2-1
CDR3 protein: CKTDYNEQFF

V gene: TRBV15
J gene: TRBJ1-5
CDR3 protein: CATSRNSYSNQPQHF

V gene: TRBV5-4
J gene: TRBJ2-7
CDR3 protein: CASSFETRYEQYF

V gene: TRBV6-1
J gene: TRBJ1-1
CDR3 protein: CASSEALYPGGKTEAFF

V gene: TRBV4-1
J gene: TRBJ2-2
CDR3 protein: CASSHQKTGNTGELFF

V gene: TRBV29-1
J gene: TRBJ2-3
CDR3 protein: CSAAPGGTDTQYF

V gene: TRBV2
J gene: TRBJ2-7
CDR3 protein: CASSAGQVSFYEQYF

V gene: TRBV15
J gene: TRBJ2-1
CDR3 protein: CATSRGLGGGFYNEQFF

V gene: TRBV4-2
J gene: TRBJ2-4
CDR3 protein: CASSQGTGLKYF

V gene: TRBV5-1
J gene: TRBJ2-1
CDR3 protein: CASSLGAGSNEQFF

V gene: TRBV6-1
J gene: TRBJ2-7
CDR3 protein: CASSDTSGSTQEQYF

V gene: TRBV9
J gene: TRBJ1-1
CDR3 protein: CASSVVGGIMTEAFF

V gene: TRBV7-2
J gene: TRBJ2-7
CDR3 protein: CASSPGTSDIEQYF

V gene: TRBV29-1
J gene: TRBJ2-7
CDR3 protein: CSVYRGSYEQYF

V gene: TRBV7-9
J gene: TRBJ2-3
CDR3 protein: CASSTQGRTDTQYF

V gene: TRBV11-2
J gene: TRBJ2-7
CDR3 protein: CASSLGDTGLGEQYF

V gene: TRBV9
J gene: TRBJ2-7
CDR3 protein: CASSVVGAGYEQYF

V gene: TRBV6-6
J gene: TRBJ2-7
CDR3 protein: CASRLPGQGTDEQYF

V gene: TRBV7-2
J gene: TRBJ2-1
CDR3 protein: CASGLTGTHPYEQFF

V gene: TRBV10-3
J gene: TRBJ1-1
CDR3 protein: CAISESRTGGTEAFF

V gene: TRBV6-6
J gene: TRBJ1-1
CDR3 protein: CASSYLGQNTEAFF

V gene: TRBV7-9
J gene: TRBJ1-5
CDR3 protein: CASSLDSNQPQHF

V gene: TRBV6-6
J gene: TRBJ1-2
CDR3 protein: CASAWEDTSYGYTF

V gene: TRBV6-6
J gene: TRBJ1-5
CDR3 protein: CASSYSWGLSNQPQHF

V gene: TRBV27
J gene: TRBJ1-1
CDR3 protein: CASRRGGNEAFF

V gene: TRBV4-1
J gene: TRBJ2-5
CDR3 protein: CASSLLGLAGSQETQYF

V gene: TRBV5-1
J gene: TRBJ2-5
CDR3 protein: CASSLDLAGETQYF